These 24 T cell receptor beta chains were all obtained from the same sample, sequenced in a study of spatial heterogeneity in lung cancer (dated by TCRdb to the late 2010s). What the time point label conveys for this sample: sample taken at primary tumor resection. TCR sequencing used whole RNA extracted from tumor and nontumor lung tissue, or from cryopreserved PBMC samples, without cell sorting. The receptor library was made with 5' RACE. The sample was run on a NextSeq 500. The public reads were reanalyzed by TCRdb: fastp trimming at Q25, MiXCR alignment, in-frame beta chains only. Entries that share a CDR3 protein sequence are merged under the most common genes and DNA. The sample includes roughly 23,000 distinct CDR3 sequences, with roughly 4.5% observed a single time. The leading ten clones occupy about 5% of the sample. Sequencing was performed on PBMCs, taken at surgery. Receptors were obtained from a male donor with early-stage non-small cell lung cancer.

This clonotype came up a few times. This rearrangement joins TRBV18 to TRBJ2-5; D may be TRBD1 (6 bases). Germline V gene sequence: CDR1 KGHSH, CDR2 LQKENI. The CDR3 is 13 residues long. V lost 5 bases to trimming and J lost 5 bases, with 12 bases between them. In nucleotides, the CDR3 is TGTGCCAGCTCATCGGGACACGGCGAGACCCAGTACTTC. The encoded protein is CASSSGHGETQYF.

This clonotype has at least ten counts. V and J are TRBV20-1 and TRBJ2-7; 14 bases align to TRBD2. The CDR3 is 14 amino acids. The V gene's germline CDR1 is DFQATT and CDR2 SNEGSKA (reference sequence). J was trimmed by 3 bases and V by 6 bases; bases with no gene match: 4. In nucleotides, the CDR3 is TGCAGTGCAACCGGGACTAGCGGGAGCTACGAGCAGTACTTC. Translating it yields CSATGTSGSYEQYF.

This clonotype was seen many times. This chain uses TRBV5-4 with TRBJ2-3; tentatively, D is TRBD2 (7 bases). The CDR3 sequence is 15 residues long. Trimming left V 4 bases short and J 4 bases short, with 16 bases between. The germline CDR1 and CDR2 sequences are SGHNT and YYREEE (reference sequence). This chain's CDR3 is CASSEVGGGADTQYF. CDR3 sequence (DNA): TGTGCCAGCAGCGAGGTCGGCGGGGGCGCAGATACGCAGTATTTT.

Many counts were recorded for this clonotype. The V and J genes are TRBV3-1 and TRBJ2-6; the D gene is possibly TRBD1 (5 bases). CDR1 LGHDT and CDR2 YNNKEL come from the germline V gene (reference sequence). With 5 bases removed from V and 0 bases from J, the gap between germline ends came to 14 bases. This CDR3 has 17 amino acids. CDR3 in amino acids: CASSRGPPSSGANVLTF. The CDR3 DNA is TGTGCCAGCAGCAGGGGCCCCCCTTCCTCTGGGGCCAACGTCCTGACTTTC.

The table lists this clonotype with many counts. V usage is TRBV6-5 and J usage is TRBJ2-1; maybe TRBD2 (5 bases). Looked up from germline, CDR1 is MNHEY and CDR2 is SVGAGI. Trimming pared 0 bases from V and 3 bases from J, leaving 9 bases between. The CDR3 covers 15 residues. CDR3 in amino acids: CASSYSHGNYNEQFF. CDR3 nucleotides: TGTGCCAGCAGTTACTCGCACGGGAACTACAATGAGCAGTTCTTC.

This clonotype was detected many times. The rearrangement uses TRBV10-3 and TRBJ2-7; D gene unclear. V was clipped by 3 bases and J by 2 bases, with 8 bases between them. Germline V lookup: CDR1 ENHRY, CDR2 SYGVKD. The CDR3 is 13 residues long. CDR3: CAISEVVPYEQYF. In nucleotides, the CDR3 is TGTGCCATCAGTGAAGTAGTTCCCTACGAGCAGTACTTC.

The V and J genes are TRBV7-9 and TRBJ2-1, with D possibly being TRBD1 (5 bases). The CDR3 extends over 14 amino acids. Germline V gene sequence: CDR1 SEHNR, CDR2 FQNEAQ (reference sequence). V lost 11 bases to trimming and J lost 7 bases, with 21 bases between them. The DNA for the CDR3 is TGTGCCCCTGGCAGGGTTGGGTTAGGGAATGAGCAGTTCTTC. Amino acids: CAPGRVGLGNEQFF.

This clonotype was observed many times. The chain has TRBV29-1 and TRBJ2-4; the match to TRBD2 covers 10 bases. Germline V CDR1 and CDR2: SQVTM, ANQGSEA. Trimming took 8 bases from V and 8 from J; bases not matched to a gene: 3. There are 11 residues in the CDR3. The CDR3 nucleotides are TGCAGCTTAACTAGCGGGGACATTCAGTACTTC. The encoded protein is CSLTSGDIQYF.

The sample holds many counts of this clonotype. V is TRBV20-1 and J is TRBJ2-7; 7 nucleotides agree with TRBD1. V dropped 1 base and J dropped 3; count of bases not matched to a gene: 6. CDR1 and CDR2 (germline): DFQATT, SNEGSKA (reference sequence). The CDR3 runs to 14 residues. CDR3 in DNA: TGCAGTGCTAGAGTGAGACAGGGATTCTACGAGCAGTACTTC. This sequence encodes CSARVRQGFYEQYF.

This clonotype was detected ten times or more. The rearrangement uses TRBV19 and TRBJ1-2; possible D gene TRBD1, 5 bases. This CDR3 is built from 13 residues. In germline, CDR1 is LNHDA, CDR2 SQIVND (reference sequence). The V end lost 5 bases, the J end lost 7 bases, and 14 bases lay between the germline ends. The CDR3 reads CASSPSAGGGYTF. CDR3 nucleotide sequence: TGTGCCAGTAGTCCGTCGGCGGGGGGTGGCTACACCTTC.

This clonotype was picked up many times. The V call is TRBV28, the J call TRBJ1-4, with D possibly being TRBD1 (6 bases). The germline V gene has CDR1 MDHEN and CDR2 SYDVKM. The ends were cut back, 7 bases at V and 3 bases at J, with 15 bases in the middle. The CDR3 extends over 15 amino acids. For the CDR3, the DNA is TGTGCCAGCATCCCAACAGGGAGTCCTAATGAAAAACTGTTTTTT. Translated: CASIPTGSPNEKLFF.

This clonotype was observed at least ten times. A much larger clone lies one base from this, so it may be a read error. The rearrangement uses TRBV10-3 and TRBJ2-4; possibly TRBD1 or TRBD2 for D (5 bases each). The V gene lost 10 bases and the J gene lost 8 bases, with 21 bases spanning the gap. Germline CDR1 reads ENHRY; CDR2 reads SYGVKD. CDR3 length: 14 amino acids. In DNA form, the CDR3 reads TGTGCCACCAGGGACCGGGGCGGATGGGACATTCAGTACTTC. As protein: CATRDRGGWDIQYF.

This clonotype rates as medium-sized. The rearrangement joins TRBV7-2 to TRBJ1-1, with TRBD1 as a possible D gene (6 bases). Germline V gene sequence: CDR1 SGHTA, CDR2 FQGNSA. This CDR3 is built from 13 residues. V was pared by 2 bases and J by 5 bases, with 9 bases between. CDR3 protein: CASSLQGRTEAFF. The CDR3 nucleotides are TGTGCCAGCAGCTTACAGGGGAGAACTGAAGCTTTCTTT. Using reference TRBV7-2 and TRBJ1-1 for the parts outside the CDR3, the full variable domain is GAGVSQSPSNKVTEKGKDVELRCDPISGHTALYWYRQSLGQGLEFLIYFQGNSAPDKSGLPSDRFSAERTGGSVSTLTIQRTQQEDSAVYLCASSLQGRTEAFFGQGTRLTVV.

A word on this clonotype: A much larger clone differs by one base, so this may be a read error. The V gene is TRBV12-3 or TRBV12-4, the J gene TRBJ1-6; 8 bases fit TRBD1. The V gene end was trimmed by 6 bases and the J gene end by 7 bases; junction bases not matched to a gene: 5. The CDR3 loop spans 14 amino acids. DNA of the CDR3: TGTGCCAGCAGCCCCGGGACAGGCAATTCACCCCTCCACTTT. It is translated as CASSPGTGNSPLHF.

This clonotype was seen many times. J is TRBJ1-1 and V is TRBV5-1; D might be TRBD1 (5 bases). Per the germline V gene, CDR1 is SGHRS and CDR2 is YFSETQ. V lost 2 bases to trimming and J lost 1 base, with 9 bases between them. The CDR3 loop spans 14 amino acids. CDR3 sequence (DNA): TGCGCCAGCAGCTTAGTCCAGGGGAACACTGAAGCTTTCTTT. Its translation is CASSLVQGNTEAFF. Complete variable domain (other parts from reference TRBV5-1 and TRBJ1-1): KAGVTQTPRYLIKTRGQQVTLSCSPISGHRSVSWYQQTPGQGLQFLFEYFSETQRNKGNFPGRFSGRQFSNSRSEMNVSTLELGDSALYLCASSLVQGNTEAFFGQGTRLTVV.

This clonotype has a count of ten or more. V is TRBV6-5 and J is TRBJ1-3; 8 bases map to TRBD1. V lost 5 bases to trimming and J lost 0 bases; unmatched junction nucleotides: 12. The CDR3 extends over 18 amino acids. Per germline, CDR1 MNHEY and CDR2 SVGAGI. CDR3 sequence (DNA): TGTGCCAGCAGTACGACAGGGACAGGACCTTTCTCTGGAAACACCATATATTTT. Amino acids: CASSTTGTGPFSGNTIYF.

This clonotype was counted at least ten times. This rearrangement joins TRBV2 to TRBJ2-7; TRBD2 agrees at 8 bases. The trim removed 3 bases at V and 0 bases at J, leaving 7 bases unmatched. This CDR3 contains 16 residues. Looked up from germline, CDR1 is SNHLY and CDR2 is FYNNEI. CDR3 amino acids: CASSDMGGGRSYEQYF. The CDR3 DNA follows: TGTGCCAGCAGTGATATGGGCGGGGGGCGCTCCTACGAGCAGTACTTC.

The chain employs TRBV20-1 and TRBJ2-7; TRBD2 matches at 8 bases. The CDR3 sequence is 16 residues long. Trimming at V came to 4 bases and at J to 0 bases, leaving 11 bases not matched to a gene. Germline values: CDR1 DFQATT, CDR2 SNEGSKA (reference sequence). In DNA form, the CDR3 reads TGCAGTGCTAACGAGCGCGGCGGGAGGTTCTCCTACGAGCAGTACTTC. Translation: CSANERGGRFSYEQYF.

This clonotype is categorized as medium-sized. The gene calls are TRBV7-3 and TRBJ2-5; possible D gene TRBD1, 6 bases. Germline assignment: CDR1 SGHTA and CDR2 FQGTGA. The CDR3 sequence is 16 residues long. Deletions cut 2 bases from V and 1 base from J, with 14 bases between. The CDR3 DNA is TGTGCCAGCAGCTTACTAGGCTTGGGGGCCCAAGAGACCCAGTACTTC. It specifies CASSLLGLGAQETQYF.

By frequency in the sample, this clonotype is large. The V and J genes are TRBV20-1 and TRBJ2-3; 10 bases align to TRBD2. The CDR3 is 14 residues long. The germline CDR1 and CDR2 sequences are DFQATT and SNEGSKA (reference sequence). J was trimmed by 4 bases and V by 0 bases; bases with no gene match: 1. The CDR3 reads CSAREGTSADTQYF. The CDR3 DNA reads as TGCAGTGCTAGAGAGGGGACTAGCGCAGATACGCAGTATTTT.

Many counts were recorded for this clonotype. This sequence joins TRBV7-9 and TRBJ1-2; 11 bases line up with TRBD1. The CDR3 sequence is 14 residues long. V trimming: 5 bases; J trimming: 8 bases; junction bases outside the gene matches: 7. Germline-derived CDR1 and CDR2 are SEHNR and FQNEAQ (reference sequence). CDR3 in amino acids: CASSVGQGALGYTF. The CDR3 region has the DNA TGTGCCAGCAGCGTAGGACAGGGGGCATTGGGCTACACCTTC.

At least ten counts were recorded for this clonotype. The V call is TRBV7-9, the J call TRBJ2-1, with TRBD2 identical over 10 bases. Germline assignment: CDR1 SEHNR and CDR2 FQNEAQ (reference sequence). The V gene end was trimmed by 6 bases and the J gene end by 3 bases; junction bases not matched to a gene: 8. The CDR3 contains 16 residues. This chain's CDR3 is CASSPLAGGDYNEQFF. CDR3 coding DNA: TGTGCCAGCAGTCCCTTAGCGGGGGGTGACTACAATGAGCAGTTCTTC.

At least ten counts were recorded for this clonotype. This chain joins TRBV7-9 and TRBJ2-2; D is perhaps TRBD1 (5 bases). V lost 5 bases and J 8 bases, leaving 9 bases between the germline ends. Germline lookup yields CDR1 SEHNR and CDR2 FQNEAQ (reference sequence). This CDR3 comprises 12 residues. The CDR3 DNA is TGTGCCAGCAGCCCCAGGGTAGGGGAGCTGTTTTTT. This sequence encodes CASSPRVGELFF. Filled out from reference TRBV7-9 and TRBJ2-2, the complete variable domain reads DTGVSQNPRHKITKRGQNVTFRCDPISEHNRLYWYRQTLGQGPEFLTYFQNEAQLEKSRLLSDRFSAERPKGSFSTLEIQRTEQGDSAMYLCASSPRVGELFFGEGSRLTVL.

Comment on this clonotype: One base away lies a much larger clone, so this may be a sequencing read error. The CDR3 DNA sequence: TGTGCCACCAGTTACGGGGAGACCCAGTACTTC. Protein sequence: CATSYGETQYF. The V gene is TRBV6-2 or TRBV6-3, the J gene TRBJ2-5; no definite D call. This CDR3 has 11 residues. Germline V gene sequence: CDR1 MNHEY, CDR2 SVGEGT.